Listed here are 14 T cell receptor beta chains from one sample, sequenced in a study of T cells in Graves' hyperthyroidism and ophthalmopathy. The source material, RNA transcripts, was used to amplify TCR beta CDR3 regions. The study used the HTBI primer set for a first-round RT-PCR of the TCR CDR3. TCRdb re-derived calls from the multiplex PCR reads in MiXCR, one entry per CDR3 protein. The repertoire holds about 280,000 distinct CDR3 sequences, with less than 30% as singletons. Input material: blood. The receptors come from a middle-aged man with Graves' hyperthyroidism that later progressed to Graves' ophthalmopathy.

This clonotype appeared a few times. The chain employs TRBV3-1 and TRBJ2-7; possible D gene TRBD2, 5 bases. The CDR3 is 14 residues long. Trimming cost V 3 bases and J 3 bases, with 12 bases left between them. The V gene's germline CDR1 is LGHDT and CDR2 YNNKEL (reference sequence). CDR3 sequence reads: CASSQAAGDYEQYF. The CDR3 region has the DNA TGTGCCAGCAGCCAGGCGGCCGGGGACTACGAGCAGTACTTC.

This clonotype showed up many times. The V gene is TRBV28, the J gene TRBJ1-2; 7 nucleotides agree with TRBD1. The CDR3 runs 13 residues. V trimming: 6 bases; J trimming: 8 bases; junction bases outside the gene matches: 9. CDR1 and CDR2 (germline): MDHEN, SYDVKM. The CDR3 region is CASRIQGVGGYTF. The CDR3, as DNA: TGTGCCAGCAGGATCCAGGGGGTAGGCGGCTACACCTTC.

This clonotype appeared many times. The J gene is TRBJ2-5, the V gene TRBV7-9; D not resolved. The CDR3 is 16 residues long. Trimming removed 3 bases at V and 0 bases at J, with 14 bases between. Per the germline V gene, CDR1 is SEHNR and CDR2 is FQNEAQ (reference sequence). CDR3 sequence: CASSFDNPWYQETQYF. CDR3 in DNA: TGTGCCAGCAGCTTCGATAACCCCTGGTACCAAGAGACCCAGTACTTC.

This clonotype has a count of ten or more. The CDR3 sequence: CAAGSERYSGELFF. CDR3 DNA sequence: TGTGCCGCCGGGTCGGAGAGGTATTCCGGGGAGCTGTTTTTT. This chain uses TRBV10-3 with TRBJ2-2; no reliable D call. Between the trimmed V and J ends, which lost 11 bases and 6 bases, there was a span of 19 bases. This CDR3 has 14 residues. Germline lookup yields CDR1 ENHRY and CDR2 SYGVKD.

This chain uses TRBV6-8 with TRBJ2-7; 8 nucleotides line up with TRBD2. CDR1 and CDR2 (germline): MNHGY, SAAAGT. J was trimmed by 2 bases and V by 7 bases; bases with no gene match: 10. This CDR3 spans 15 amino acids. CDR3 in DNA: TGTGCCAGCACCAGGGAGGGACTAGTTCCCTACGAGCAGTACTTC. Its translation: CASTREGLVPYEQYF.

This clonotype showed up many times. This chain links TRBV4-1 with TRBJ2-5; D gene ambiguous. The germline V and J ends were trimmed by 0 bases and 0 bases, with 5 bases remaining between them. The CDR3 extends over 14 amino acids. Germline V lookup: CDR1 MGHRA, CDR2 YSYEKL. The CDR3 loop is CASSQDGDQETQYF. The CDR3 DNA reads TGCGCCAGCAGCCAAGATGGGGACCAAGAGACCCAGTACTTC.

This clonotype was observed many times. J is TRBJ2-4 and V is TRBV20-1; D may be TRBD1 (6 bases). This CDR3 contains 15 residues. The V gene lost 6 bases and the J gene lost 6 bases, with 21 bases spanning the gap. The V gene's germline CDR1 is DFQATT and CDR2 SNEGSKA (reference sequence). The CDR3 DNA sequence: TGCAGTGCCACGGTCAGGGGTGGGTTAGGAAACATTCAGTACTTC. This codes for CSATVRGGLGNIQYF.

This chain uses TRBV7-3 with TRBJ2-7, with no clear D. Germline CDR1 and CDR2: SGHTA and FQGTGA. The ends were cut back, 1 base at V and 3 bases at J, with 13 bases in the middle. The CDR3 is 15 residues long. The CDR3 DNA sequence: TGTGCCAGCAGCTTAAATGGGCATCCTAGCTACGAGCAGTACTTC. It yields the protein CASSLNGHPSYEQYF.

This clonotype occurred many times. The chain has TRBV6-2 or TRBV6-3 and TRBJ2-7, with 12 bases lining up with TRBD2. The V segment lost 2 bases and the J segment 7 bases; nucleotides outside the gene matches: 9. Per the germline V gene, CDR1 is MNHEY and CDR2 is SVGEGT. CDR3 length: 16 residues. The CDR3 DNA sequence: TGTGCCAGCAGTTACGGACTAGCGGGACGGGATCGGGAGCAGTACTTC. Encoded protein: CASSYGLAGRDREQYF.

The rearrangement uses TRBV28 and TRBJ2-7; possibly TRBD2 for D (5 bases). Germline assignment: CDR1 MDHEN and CDR2 SYDVKM. Trimming took 7 bases from V and 7 from J, leaving 26 bases between them. This CDR3 is 16 amino acids long. This CDR3 reads CASTISRAGVIVEQYF. DNA for the CDR3: TGTGCCAGCACAATATCGAGGGCCGGGGTGATCGTGGAGCAGTACTTC. Based on the CDR3 plus reference TRBV28 and TRBJ2-7, the full variable domain is DVKVTQSSRYLVKRTGEKVFLECVQDMDHENMFWYRQDPGLGLRLIYFSYDVKMKEKGDIPEGYSVSREKKERFSLILESASTNQTSMYLCASTISRAGVIVEQYFGPGTRLTVT.

The rearrangement uses TRBV19 and TRBJ1-5; TRBD1 is a possible D gene (5 bases). Trimming shortened V by 9 bases and J by 0 bases, and 9 bases separated the two germline ends. The CDR3 covers 13 residues. CDR1 and CDR2 (germline): LNHDA, SQIVND (reference sequence). CDR3 loop: CASLGVSNQPQHF. The CDR3 DNA reads as TGTGCCAGCCTAGGGGTTAGCAATCAGCCCCAGCATTTT. Looking up the rest from reference TRBV19 and TRBJ1-5 gives the full variable domain: DGGITQSPKYLFRKEGQNVTLSCEQNLNHDAMYWYRQDPGQGLRLIYYSQIVNDFQKGDIAEGYSVSREKKESFPLTVTSAQKNPTAFYLCASLGVSNQPQHFGDGTRLSIL.

The sample holds a few counts of this clonotype. Being one base from a much bigger clone, this may be a read error. This chain connects TRBV11-1 to TRBJ2-2; 8 bases line up with TRBD2. The V and J ends lost 5 bases and 5 bases, in that order; junction bases with no gene match: 10. Germline CDR1 reads SGHAT; CDR2 reads FQDESV (reference sequence). The CDR3 loop spans 16 amino acids. CDR3 region: CASSSREGVETGELFF. DNA of the CDR3: TGTGCCAGCAGCAGCCGGGAGGGTGTGGAAACCGGGGAGCTGTTTTTT.

This clonotype occurred many times. The gene calls are TRBV6-1 and TRBJ1-2; D is undetermined. The CDR3 has 16 residues. Germline V gene lookup returns CDR1 MNHNS and CDR2 SASEGT. V lost 5 bases, J lost 1 base, and 17 bases lay in between. CDR3: CASSRSGQRFNYGYTF. CDR3 DNA: TGTGCCAGCAGTCGGTCGGGTCAGCGGTTTAACTATGGCTACACCTTC.

The chain has TRBV7-9 and TRBJ2-5, with D perhaps matching TRBD2 (6 bases). Germline assignment: CDR1 SEHNR and CDR2 FQNEAQ (reference sequence). V was shortened by 2 bases and J by 7 bases, with 17 bases between the two germline ends. This CDR3 is built from 15 residues. CDR3 in DNA: TGTGCCAGCAGCTTAATCACGGGGAGTAGCGGGACCCAGTACTTC. The encoded protein is CASSLITGSSGTQYF.